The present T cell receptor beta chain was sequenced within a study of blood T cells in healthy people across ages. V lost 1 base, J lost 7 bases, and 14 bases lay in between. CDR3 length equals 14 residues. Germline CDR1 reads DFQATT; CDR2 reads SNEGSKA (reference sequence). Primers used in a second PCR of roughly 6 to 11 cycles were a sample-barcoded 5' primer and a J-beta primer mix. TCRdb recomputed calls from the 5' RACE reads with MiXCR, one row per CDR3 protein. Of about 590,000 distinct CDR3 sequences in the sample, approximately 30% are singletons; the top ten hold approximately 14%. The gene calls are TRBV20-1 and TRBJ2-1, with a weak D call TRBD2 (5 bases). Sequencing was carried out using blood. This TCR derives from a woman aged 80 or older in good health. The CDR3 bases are TGCAGTGCTAGAGCCGGGGTGGTTCGTAATGAGCAGTTCTTC. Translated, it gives CSARAGVVRNEQFF.